The rows below give T cell receptor beta chains drawn from one sample of a study of cytomegalovirus exposure and HLA in healthy donors. Measured with immunoSEQ multiplex PCR; TCRdb has only the in-frame clones, and not every one. The data contain around 190,000 clones, 86% of them singletons. Sequencing was done on a sample of PBMCs. The receptors here all came from a young woman in good health and CMV-seronegative. The CDR3 runs from the conserved cysteine through the conserved F or W. Fields, in order: CDR3 DNA, CDR3 protein, J gene, D gene, clone size, V gene. D genes are given only for firm matches. Where a row states a size, it is once, few, many or the class of an expanded clone; other rows omit it.

CDR3 DNA: TGTGCCAGCAGCGGGGCGGGGGGCGTGGAGCAGTACTTC; CDR3 protein: CASSGAGGVEQYF; J gene: TRBJ2-7; D gene: TRBD2; clone size: few; V gene: TRBV5-4
CDR3 DNA: TGTGCCAGTAGCAGGGACAGGGGGCGGAACACTGAAGCTTTCTTT; CDR3 protein: CASSRDRGRNTEAFF; J gene: TRBJ1-1; D gene: TRBD1; clone size: NA; V gene: TRBV19
CDR3 DNA: TGTGCCAGCAGCTCCCGACAGGGGACTGAAGCTTTCTTT; CDR3 protein: CASSSRQGTEAFF; J gene: TRBJ1-1; D gene: TRBD1; clone size: NA; V gene: TRBV7-6
CDR3 DNA: TGTGCCAGCAGTTACTCCGGGAAAGCCAACGAGCAGTACTTC; CDR3 protein: CASSYSGKANEQYF; J gene: TRBJ2-7; D gene: NA; clone size: NA; V gene: TRBV6-5
CDR3 DNA: TGTGCCAGCAGCCCTAGGTCGGGACTAGCGAACCCGGTTCAAGAGACCCAGTACTTC; CDR3 protein: CASSPRSGLANPVQETQYF; J gene: TRBJ2-5; D gene: TRBD2; clone size: NA; V gene: TRBV7-9
CDR3 DNA: TGCAGCGTTGAAGTACTGGGAAACACCATATATTTT; CDR3 protein: CSVEVLGNTIYF; J gene: TRBJ1-3; D gene: NA; clone size: NA; V gene: TRBV29-1
CDR3 DNA: TGTGCCACCAGCAAGTTCGGGAGCTACGAGCAGTACTTC; CDR3 protein: CATSKFGSYEQYF; J gene: TRBJ2-7; D gene: NA; clone size: few; V gene: TRBV15
CDR3 DNA: TGTGCCACCAGCACAGGGGTGGCTAATGAAAAACTGTTTTTT; CDR3 protein: CATSTGVANEKLFF; J gene: TRBJ1-4; D gene: NA; clone size: NA; V gene: TRBV15
CDR3 DNA: TGTGCCAGCAGCTCGGCAGGAGATAGCGGGGGGTTAACCTACGAGCAGTACTTC; CDR3 protein: CASSSAGDSGGLTYEQYF; J gene: TRBJ2-7; D gene: TRBD2; clone size: NA; V gene: TRBV7-9
CDR3 DNA: TGTGCCAGCAGTTCCACAGGGCCCCATCAGCCCCAGCATTTT; CDR3 protein: CASSSTGPHQPQHF; J gene: TRBJ1-5; D gene: NA; clone size: NA; V gene: TRBV27
CDR3 DNA: TGTGCCAGCCTAGGGAGCTCGGGTAAAAACATTCAGTACTTC; CDR3 protein: CASLGSSGKNIQYF; J gene: TRBJ2-4; D gene: NA; clone size: NA; V gene: TRBV7-9
CDR3 DNA: TGTGCCAGCAGCTTAGCCTTGAACACTGAAGCTTTCTTT; CDR3 protein: CASSLALNTEAFF; J gene: TRBJ1-1; D gene: NA; clone size: NA; V gene: TRBV7-2
CDR3 DNA: TGTGCCAGTAGTATCGGACAGGGGTATTACACTGAAGCTTTCTTT; CDR3 protein: CASSIGQGYYTEAFF; J gene: TRBJ1-1; D gene: TRBD1; clone size: NA; V gene: TRBV19
CDR3 DNA: TGTGCCACCAGCAGGACCTCGGGACTAGCGGGAGCATATGAGCAGTTCTTC; CDR3 protein: CATSRTSGLAGAYEQFF; J gene: TRBJ2-1; D gene: TRBD2; clone size: NA; V gene: TRBV15
CDR3 DNA: TGCGCCAGCACCACTACCCCCGAGGCTCCAAGTGGCTACACCTTC; CDR3 protein: CASTTTPEAPSGYTF; J gene: TRBJ1-2; D gene: NA; clone size: NA; V gene: TRBV10-2
CDR3 DNA: TGTGCCTGGAGTCCCTGGGACAGGGTCAGAGAGACCCAGTACTTC; CDR3 protein: CAWSPWDRVRETQYF; J gene: TRBJ2-5; D gene: TRBD1; clone size: NA; V gene: TRBV30
CDR3 DNA: TGTGCCAGCAGCTTAGATCCTTCCAGCAATGAGCAGTTCTTC; CDR3 protein: CASSLDPSSNEQFF; J gene: TRBJ2-1; D gene: NA; clone size: NA; V gene: TRBV11-3
CDR3 DNA: TGTGCCAGCAGTGAGGGGTTCGCAGGGGCCTTAGCCAAAAACATTCAGTACTTC; CDR3 protein: CASSEGFAGALAKNIQYF; J gene: TRBJ2-4; D gene: NA; clone size: NA; V gene: TRBV6-1
CDR3 DNA: TGCGCCACAAGTAAGGGGGTCACTGAAGCTTTCTTT; CDR3 protein: CATSKGVTEAFF; J gene: TRBJ1-1; D gene: NA; clone size: NA; V gene: TRBV10-2
CDR3 DNA: TGTGCCAGTACCCATCCCCCGAGAAAGGGGTTAACCTATGGCTACACCTTC; CDR3 protein: CASTHPPRKGLTYGYTF; J gene: TRBJ1-2; D gene: NA; clone size: NA; V gene: TRBV19
CDR3 DNA: TGTGCCAGCAGTTTATCGGGCAGGGTCTACGAGCAGTACTTC; CDR3 protein: CASSLSGRVYEQYF; J gene: TRBJ2-7; D gene: NA; clone size: NA; V gene: TRBV27
CDR3 DNA: TGCGCCAGCAGCTTGGACAGGGGAAGTAAGGAGACCCAGTACTTC; CDR3 protein: CASSLDRGSKETQYF; J gene: TRBJ2-5; D gene: TRBD1; clone size: NA; V gene: TRBV5-1
CDR3 DNA: TGTGCCAGCAGCCTGCCCGAGGTAGAGCCCCAGCATTTT; CDR3 protein: CASSLPEVEPQHF; J gene: TRBJ1-5; D gene: NA; clone size: NA; V gene: TRBV7-9
CDR3 DNA: TGTGCCATCAGTGAGTCGGCCCGTCAGTTCTTC; CDR3 protein: CAISESARQFF; J gene: TRBJ2-1; D gene: NA; clone size: NA; V gene: TRBV10-3
CDR3 DNA: TGTGCCTGGAGTTTGAGGGTCGGACCCCAGCATTTT; CDR3 protein: CAWSLRVGPQHF; J gene: TRBJ1-5; D gene: NA; clone size: NA; V gene: TRBV30
CDR3 DNA: TGCGCCAGCAGCTTGGATCAGTCCCTAGGAGGGACCCAGTACTTC; CDR3 protein: CASSLDQSLGGTQYF; J gene: TRBJ2-5; D gene: NA; clone size: NA; V gene: TRBV5-1
CDR3 DNA: TGCGCCAGCAGCCACCTCGGACTCAGGAAAGGGACCGGGGAGCTGTTTTTT; CDR3 protein: CASSHLGLRKGTGELFF; J gene: TRBJ2-2; D gene: NA; clone size: NA; V gene: TRBV4-1
CDR3 DNA: TGCGCCAGCAGTGAGCCGGGGGGTGGTCAGCCCCAGCATTTT; CDR3 protein: CASSEPGGGQPQHF; J gene: TRBJ1-5; D gene: NA; clone size: many; V gene: TRBV10-2